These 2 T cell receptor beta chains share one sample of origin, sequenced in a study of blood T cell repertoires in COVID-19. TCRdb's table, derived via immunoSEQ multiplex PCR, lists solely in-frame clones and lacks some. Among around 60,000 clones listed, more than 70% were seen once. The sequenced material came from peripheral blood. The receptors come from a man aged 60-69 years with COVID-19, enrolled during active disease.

CDR3 in DNA: TGTGCCAGCAGCTCTTGGACAGTAGCCAAAAACATTCAGTACTTC. Translating gives CASSSWTVAKNIQYF. The chain uses TRBV5-6 and TRBJ2-4; the D gene is possibly TRBD1 (6 bases). Germline V gives CDR1 SGHDT, CDR2 YYEEEE. V lost 3 bases and J 0 bases, leaving 10 bases between the germline ends. CDR3 length: 15 amino acids. Using reference TRBV5-6 and TRBJ2-4 for the parts outside the CDR3, the full variable domain is DAGVTQSPTHLIKTRGQQVTLRCSPKSGHDTVSWYQQALGQGPQFIFQYYEEEERQRGNFPDRFSGHQFPNYSSELNVNALLLGDSALYLCASSSWTVAKNIQYFGAGTRLSVL.

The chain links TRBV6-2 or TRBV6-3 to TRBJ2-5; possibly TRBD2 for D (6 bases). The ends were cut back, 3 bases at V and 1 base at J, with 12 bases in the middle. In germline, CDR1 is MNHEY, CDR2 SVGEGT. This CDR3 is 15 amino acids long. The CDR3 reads CASSYLVAAQETQYF. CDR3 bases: TGTGCCAGCAGTTATCTAGTAGCGGCCCAAGAGACCCAGTACTTC.